The next 28 T cell receptor beta chains were all read from a single sample in a study of shared clonotypes between healthy human individuals. Measured with immunoSEQ multiplex PCR; TCRdb has only the in-frame clones, and not every one. The sample consists of about 380,000 clones, about 96% of them appearing once. Sequencing used memory CD8+ T cells sorted from blood. As to subset: CD45RO+ cells pooled with CCR7-negative TemRA cells. The origin of the receptors is a man aged 25 to 40 in good health.

This clone has only one observation. This rearrangement joins TRBV10-3 to TRBJ1-5; possibly TRBD1 for D (6 bases). Trimming left V 7 bases short and J 9 bases short, with 16 bases between. The CDR3 runs 13 residues. CDR1 is ENHRY, CDR2 SYGVKD, per germline. The CDR3: CAIKEQGPGPQHF. DNA for the CDR3: TGTGCCATCAAAGAGCAGGGGCCCGGGCCCCAGCATTTT.

The rearrangement uses TRBV28 and TRBJ1-3; D might be TRBD1 (5 bases). This CDR3 is built from 14 residues. The V gene lost 4 bases and the J gene lost 3 bases, with 10 bases spanning the gap. The germline CDR1 and CDR2 sequences are MDHEN and SYDVKM. The CDR3 nucleotides are TGTGCCAGCAGTTCGAGGGGAGTTGGAAACACCATATATTTT. This sequence encodes CASSSRGVGNTIYF.

The genes are TRBV2 and TRBJ1-3, with TRBD1 matching 12 bases. Germline values: CDR1 SNHLY, CDR2 FYNNEI. The CDR3 contains 15 residues. After removal of 6 bases from V and 7 bases from J, the junction contained 7 bases not matched to a gene. CDR3 residues: CASSQPGQGANTIYF. Here the CDR3 DNA reads TGTGCCAGCAGCCAACCGGGACAGGGGGCGAACACCATATATTTT.

Turning to this clone: Other DNA sequences of this sample code for an identical CDR3. The chain joins TRBV5-1 to TRBJ2-3; D perhaps matches TRBD2 (6 bases). CDR3 length equals 15 residues. Germline V CDR1 and CDR2: SGHRS, YFSETQ. Trimming left V 5 bases short and J 0 bases short, with 13 bases between. The CDR3 sequence: CASSLGGTSTDTQYF. The CDR3, as DNA: TGCGCCAGCAGTCTAGGCGGGACTAGCACAGATACGCAGTATTTT.

This clone was seen more than once but under ten times. The CDR3 sequence: CASSLQGDQPQHF. The DNA of the CDR3 is TGTGCCAGCAGCTTACAGGGGGATCAGCCCCAGCATTTT. The genes are TRBV7-6 and TRBJ1-5; 7 bases match TRBD1. In germline, CDR1 is SGHVS, CDR2 FNYEAQ. Trimming took 2 bases from V and 5 from J; bases not matched to a gene: 0. The CDR3 covers 13 residues.

As regards this clone: In the same sample, other DNA sequences code for this CDR3. The rearrangement joins TRBV7-2 to TRBJ2-7, with unresolved D. V shed 0 bases and J shed 0 bases, with 6 bases lying between them. The CDR3 has 14 amino acids. The germline V gene encodes CDR1 SGHTA and CDR2 FQGNSA. The CDR3 DNA is TGTGCCAGCAGCTTAGCTGCCGTCTCCTACGAGCAGTACTTC. This gives the protein CASSLAAVSYEQYF.

The rearrangement uses TRBV6-5 and TRBJ1-5; D is unclear. V lost 0 bases and J 3 bases, leaving 9 bases between the germline ends. The CDR3 consists of 15 residues. Per germline, CDR1 MNHEY and CDR2 SVGAGI. The CDR3 nucleotides read TGTGCCAGCAGTTACTCGAACCAAGTCAATCAGCCCCAGCATTTT. As protein: CASSYSNQVNQPQHF.

This chain links TRBV25-1 with TRBJ1-6; D unclear. Per the germline V gene, CDR1 is MGHDK and CDR2 is SYGVNS. The CDR3 sequence is 13 residues long. Trimming took 2 bases from V and 6 from J, leaving 5 bases between them. The CDR3 sequence is CASSEGSNSPLHF. CDR3 sequence (DNA): TGTGCCAGCAGTGAAGGCAGTAATTCACCCCTCCACTTT.

This sequence joins TRBV6-1 and TRBJ1-1; D gene unclear. Germline V gives CDR1 MNHNS, CDR2 SASEGT. The germline V and J ends were trimmed by 6 bases and 0 bases, with 8 bases remaining between them. CDR3 length: 13 residues. CDR3 sequence reads: CASSASLNTEAFF. As DNA, the CDR3 is TGTGCCAGCAGCGCCTCGTTGAACACTGAAGCTTTCTTT.

The chain uses TRBV5-8 and TRBJ2-7, with 8 bases fitting TRBD1. V dropped 2 bases and J dropped 9; count of bases not matched to a gene: 10. CDR1 is SGHTS, CDR2 YDEGEE, per germline. The CDR3 runs to 14 residues. The DNA for the CDR3 is TGTGCCAGCAGCTTATTTGTCTCAACAGGGGGGCAGTACTTC. It yields the protein CASSLFVSTGGQYF.

On this clone: Other nucleotide sequences in the sample specify the same CDR3. The chain combines TRBV9 with TRBJ2-1; the match to TRBD2 covers 7 bases. The CDR3 loop spans 15 amino acids. The germline V gene has CDR1 SGDLS and CDR2 YYNGEE. J gave up 2 bases and V 0 bases, and 2 bases lay outside the gene matches. CDR3 loop: CASSVVAGAYNEQFF. The DNA of the CDR3 is TGTGCCAGCAGCGTAGTAGCGGGCGCCTACAATGAGCAGTTCTTC.

The rearrangement joins TRBV7-2 to TRBJ2-7; 11 bases map to TRBD2. Looked up from germline, CDR1 is SGHTA and CDR2 is FQGNSA. This CDR3 is 15 amino acids long. Trimming removed 5 bases from V and 7 bases from J; junction bases left unmatched: 10. CDR3 nucleotide sequence: TGTGCCAGCAGCCCCCAGGGAAGACTAGCGGGGGAGCAGTACTTC. Amino acid sequence: CASSPQGRLAGEQYF.

This rearrangement joins TRBV18 to TRBJ1-3; the match to TRBD1 covers 7 bases. Germline V gene data show CDR1 as KGHSH and CDR2 as LQKENI. This CDR3 has 16 amino acids. V lost 3 bases, J lost 0 bases, and 5 bases stayed unmatched. CDR3 sequence (DNA): TGTGCCAGCTCACCGTGGGACAGCGACTCTGGAAACACCATATATTTT. Encoded protein: CASSPWDSDSGNTIYF.

Worth noting for this clone: Other DNA sequences within the sample encode an identical CDR3. The CDR3 region is CAISEGLNTDTQYF. Written as DNA, the CDR3 is TGTGCCATCAGTGAGGGACTTAACACAGATACGCAGTATTTT. The genes are TRBV10-3 and TRBJ2-3; D perhaps matches TRBD2 (5 bases). Trimming stripped 2 bases from V and 2 bases from J, with 8 bases between. The germline V gene has CDR1 ENHRY and CDR2 SYGVKD. This CDR3 comprises 14 residues.

The V call is TRBV29-1, the J call TRBJ2-1; D gene unclear. The CDR3 is 13 residues long. Trimming pared 4 bases from V and 6 bases from J, leaving 13 bases between. Germline V gene data show CDR1 as SQVTM and CDR2 as ANQGSEA. The CDR3 sequence is CSVGPRRVNEQFF. Written as DNA, the CDR3 is TGCAGCGTTGGTCCCCGAAGAGTCAATGAGCAGTTCTTC.

Notes on this clone: The sample holds other DNA sequences that translate to the same CDR3. This chain uses TRBV5-4 with TRBJ1-1, with D maybe TRBD1 (6 bases). The CDR3 has 13 amino acids. In germline, CDR1 is SGHNT, CDR2 YYREEE (reference sequence). The germline V and J ends were trimmed by 4 bases and 1 base, with 8 bases remaining between them. CDR3 DNA sequence: TGTGCCAGCAGCCTACAGGGGAACACTGAAGCTTTCTTT. Encoded protein: CASSLQGNTEAFF. Full variable domain (remainder filled in from reference TRBV5-4 and TRBJ1-1): ETGVTQSPTHLIKTRGQQVTLRCSSQSGHNTVSWYQQALGQGPQFIFQYYREEENGRGNFPPRFSGLQFPNYSSELNVNALELDDSALYLCASSLQGNTEAFFGQGTRLTVV.

The chain recombines TRBV6-5 with TRBJ2-7; the D is unclear. Trimming took 7 bases from V and 4 from J, leaving 8 bases between them. CDR3 size: 11 residues. Germline CDR1 MNHEY, CDR2 SVGAGI. CDR3 residues: CASTHRYEQYF. The CDR3 DNA is TGTGCCAGCACACACAGATACGAGCAGTACTTC.

CDR3 in amino acids: CASSLGPETQYF. CDR3 nucleotides: TGTGCCAGCAGCTTGGGCCCGGAGACCCAGTACTTC. This sequence joins TRBV5-4 and TRBJ2-5; no firm D call. CDR3 length equals 12 residues. Trimming removed 0 bases from V and 5 bases from J, with 5 bases in between. CDR1 and CDR2 from the germline V gene are SGHNT and YYREEE (reference sequence).

The chain is built from TRBV5-1 and TRBJ2-1, with D possibly TRBD2 on 5 matching bases. From germline, CDR1 is SGHRS and CDR2 YFSETQ. V lost 4 bases and J 0 bases, leaving 8 bases between the germline ends. There are 14 residues in the CDR3. CDR3 in amino acids: CASSRTSSYNEQFF. The CDR3 nucleotides are TGCGCCAGCAGCCGGACTTCCTCCTACAATGAGCAGTTCTTC.

This chain links TRBV6-6 with TRBJ2-3, with 13 nucleotides matching TRBD2. V dropped 4 bases and J dropped 6; count of bases not matched to a gene: 4. Germline V lookup: CDR1 MNHNY, CDR2 SVGAGI (reference sequence). This CDR3 has 15 amino acids. CDR3 nucleotides: TGTGCCAGCAGTTCGGGACTAGCGGGATGGGATACGCAGTATTTT. Translation: CASSSGLAGWDTQYF.

The chain carries TRBV18 and TRBJ1-2; 7 nucleotides match TRBD1. Unmatched junction bases numbered 2, after V lost 4 bases and J lost 3 bases. The CDR3 extends over 13 amino acids. Germline V gene lookup returns CDR1 KGHSH and CDR2 LQKENI. DNA of the CDR3: TGTGCCAGCTCACGGGGGACAGACTATGGCTACACCTTC. Protein: CASSRGTDYGYTF. Full variable domain (rest looked up from reference TRBV18 and TRBJ1-2): NAGVMQNPRHLVRRRGQEARLRCSPMKGHSHVYWYRQLPEEGLKFMVYLQKENIIDESGMPKERFSAEFPKEGPSILRIQQVVRGDSAAYFCASSRGTDYGYTFGSGTRLTVV.

The V gene is TRBV30, the J gene TRBJ2-5, with D possibly matching TRBD2 (5 bases). V lost 5 bases and J lost 5, with 9 bases in between. This CDR3 comprises 11 residues. From germline, CDR1 is GTSNPN and CDR2 SVGIG (reference sequence). The CDR3 DNA reads TGTGCCTGGGAGGGCGAGGAGACCCAGTACTTC. Its protein product is CAWEGEETQYF.

The chain couples TRBV28 to TRBJ2-1; 9 bases map to TRBD2. Trimming removed 6 bases from V and 6 bases from J; junction bases left unmatched: 9. Germline-derived CDR1 and CDR2 are MDHEN and SYDVKM. The CDR3 runs 15 residues. CDR3 sequence reads: CASSLGNSGSNEQFF. The CDR3, as DNA: TGTGCCAGCAGCCTCGGGAATAGCGGGAGCAATGAGCAGTTCTTC.

V and J are TRBV28 and TRBJ1-2; D not resolved. This CDR3 contains 13 residues. CDR1 and CDR2 (germline): MDHEN, SYDVKM. V was shortened by 6 bases and J by 4 bases, with 12 bases between the two germline ends. The CDR3 DNA sequence: TGTGCCAGCAGATCGGAGGGCCGCTATGGCTACACCTTC. It is translated as CASRSEGRYGYTF.

This sequence joins TRBV6-5 and TRBJ2-7, with D uncertain. V was trimmed by 3 bases and J by 2 bases, leaving 8 bases between them. The CDR3 consists of 13 residues. The germline CDR1 and CDR2 sequences are MNHEY and SVGAGI. CDR3 sequence: CASSYSQAYEQYF. The CDR3 bases are TGTGCCAGCAGTTATAGCCAAGCCTACGAGCAGTACTTC.

Here the CDR3 DNA reads TGTGCCAGCAGCTTAGTTCCAGGGATCACTGAAGCTTTCTTT. Protein sequence: CASSLVPGITEAFF. This rearrangement joins TRBV7-2 to TRBJ1-1, with D perhaps matching TRBD1 (5 bases). The CDR3 covers 14 residues. From germline, CDR1 is SGHTA and CDR2 FQGNSA. Trimming removed 1 base at V and 4 bases at J, with 10 bases between.

The chain employs TRBV6-4 and TRBJ2-2; the match to TRBD2 covers 12 bases. The CDR3 contains 16 residues. Unmatched junction bases numbered 6, after V lost 6 bases and J lost 4 bases. The V gene's germline CDR1 is MRHNA and CDR2 SNTAGT. CDR3 residues: CASRDLAGGSTGELFF. The DNA of the CDR3 is TGTGCCAGCAGAGATCTAGCGGGAGGGAGCACCGGGGAGCTGTTTTTT.

The chain is built from TRBV28 and TRBJ1-1; 10 bases align to TRBD1. The germline V gene encodes CDR1 MDHEN and CDR2 SYDVKM. After removal of 5 bases from V and 0 bases from J, the junction contained 12 bases not matched to a gene. The CDR3 covers 18 residues. CDR3 coding DNA: TGTGCCAGCAGTCCAATCATAGGGACAGGGGATATGAACACTGAAGCTTTCTTT. It codes for CASSPIIGTGDMNTEAFF. The full variable domain, completed using reference TRBV28 and TRBJ1-1, is DVKVTQSSRYLVKRTGEKVFLECVQDMDHENMFWYRQDPGLGLRLIYFSYDVKMKEKGDIPEGYSVSREKKERFSLILESASTNQTSMYLCASSPIIGTGDMNTEAFFGQGTRLTVV.